This T cell receptor beta chain is drawn from a study of human T cells and chemical hapten exposure. In the study overall: Mainly, slight library volume differences in the pool made TCR yields vary.

Time point indicated: patch test 1, 2 weeks after DPC sensitization. Treatment defined: therapeutic diphenylcyclopropenone sensitization with weekly scalp DPC. V dropped 2 bases and J dropped 0 bases, with 8 bases sitting between them. The germline gives CDR1 SGHTA, CDR2 FQGNSA. The CDR3 covers 15 residues. MiXCR, applied by TCRdb to the RACE reads, yields one record per CDR3 protein. This sample yields approximately 80,000 distinct CDR3 sequences, of which around 10% are seen a single time; about 4.2% belongs to the top ten. This clonotype turned up a few times. The starting material was whole blood, obtained in connection with sensitization to the hapten diphenylcyclopropenone (DPC). The sequence derives from a woman between 45 and 65 years old with alopecia areata. Some clones in this sample may be carry-over from other donors' samples. The V gene is TRBV7-2, the J gene TRBJ2-4, with D possibly being TRBD1 or TRBD2 (5 bases each). The CDR3 sequence is CASSLMGVAKNIQYF. DNA of the CDR3: TGTGCCAGCAGCTTAATGGGGGTAGCCAAAAACATTCAGTACTTC.